This TCR beta chain was found in a study of glioma-infiltrating T cells after dendritic cell vaccination. Study at large: Three intradermal dendritic cell vaccine injections were given every two weeks.

This CDR3 comprises 17 residues. Germline lookup yields CDR1 ENHRY and CDR2 SYGVKD. V was pared by 7 bases and J by 5 bases, with 25 bases between. Before vaccination, two weeks after the third vaccination, and at progression, PBMC were collected. The primer mix had 60 V beta and 13 J beta primers. The data were produced by immunoSEQ multiplex PCR, yet TCRdb's version contains in-frame clones alone and is incomplete. The table records some 87,000 clones, more than 75% of them present only once. This sequence was found in a human donor with glioblastoma. Sequenced here: blood, sampled before dendritic cell vaccination. This chain uses TRBV10-3 with TRBJ2-3; maybe TRBD2 (7 bases). The CDR3 protein is CAIMTPAGFKGEDTQYF. The CDR3 DNA reads as TGTGCCATCATGACTCCAGCGGGATTCAAGGGGGAAGATACGCAGTATTTT.